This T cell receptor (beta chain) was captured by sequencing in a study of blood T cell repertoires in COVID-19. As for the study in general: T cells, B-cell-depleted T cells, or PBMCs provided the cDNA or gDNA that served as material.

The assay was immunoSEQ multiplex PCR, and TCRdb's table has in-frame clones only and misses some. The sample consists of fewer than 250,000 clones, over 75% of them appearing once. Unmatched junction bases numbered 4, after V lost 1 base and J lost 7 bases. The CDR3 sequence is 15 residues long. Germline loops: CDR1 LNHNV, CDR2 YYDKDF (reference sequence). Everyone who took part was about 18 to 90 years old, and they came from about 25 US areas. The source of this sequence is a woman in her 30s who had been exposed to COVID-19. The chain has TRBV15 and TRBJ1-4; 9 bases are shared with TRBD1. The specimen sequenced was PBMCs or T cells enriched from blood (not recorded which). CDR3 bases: TGTGCCACCAGCAGAGGCGGGACAGGGATTGAAAAACTGTTTTTT. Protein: CATSRGGTGIEKLFF.